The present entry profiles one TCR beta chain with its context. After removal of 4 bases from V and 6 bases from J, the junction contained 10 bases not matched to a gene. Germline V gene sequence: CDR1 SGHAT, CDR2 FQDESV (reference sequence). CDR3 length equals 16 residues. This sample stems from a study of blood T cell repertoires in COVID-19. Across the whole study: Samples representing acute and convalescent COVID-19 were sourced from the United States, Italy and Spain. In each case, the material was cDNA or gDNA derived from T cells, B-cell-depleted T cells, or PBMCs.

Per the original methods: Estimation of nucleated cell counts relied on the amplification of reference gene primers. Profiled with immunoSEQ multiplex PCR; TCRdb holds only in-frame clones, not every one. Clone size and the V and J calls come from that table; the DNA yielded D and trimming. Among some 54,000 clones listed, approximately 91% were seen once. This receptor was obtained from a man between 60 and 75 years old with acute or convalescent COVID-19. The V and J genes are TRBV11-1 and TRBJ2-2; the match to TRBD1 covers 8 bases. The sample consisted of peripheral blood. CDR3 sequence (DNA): TGTGCCAGCAGCTCCCGGACAGGGCGCGGTGCCGGGGAGCTGTTTTTT. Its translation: CASSSRTGRGAGELFF.